The clone carrying this TCR beta chain was seen a few times. Its cognate antigen is unknown. TCRdb called the 5' RACE reads again in MiXCR, with one record for every CDR3 protein. In the table there are hundreds of thousands of distinct CDR3 sequences, about 19% of which are singletons. The data stem from a study of T-cell memory formation after mild COVID-19. Study at large: Largely donor-specific sequence clusters came from two donors. Notes on the study in general: Specificity for SARS-CoV-2 was not confirmed among the second-wave clones peaking on day 37. The study found contracting CD4+ clones mainly in CM and EM and contracting CD8+ clones in EMRA. Contracting clones, day 15 to 85, had balanced CD4/CD8, and later expanders favored CD4+.

V lost 0 bases and J lost 4, with 15 bases in between. The CDR3 length is 15 residues. The germline CDR1 and CDR2 sequences are DFQATT and SNEGSKA (reference sequence). The sequence was collected from an adult woman who had mild COVID-19 (a few samples of this study predate the infection). Cell type and time point are not known. The sequencing sample was made of PBMCs or a T cell subset sorted from them (not recorded which). The chain is built from TRBV20-1 and TRBJ1-1; D call uncertain. CDR3 amino acids: CSARDYEGLGTEAFF. CDR3 DNA sequence: TGCAGTGCTAGAGATTACGAGGGTCTAGGCACTGAAGCTTTCTTT.